This is a list of T cell receptor beta chains from one sample in a study of blood T cell repertoires in COVID-19. The repertoire was sequenced with immunoSEQ multiplex PCR; TCRdb's copy has only in-frame clones and lacks some. The sample has about 280,000 clones; about four fifths are singletons. Input material: PBMCs or T cells enriched from blood (not recorded which). The receptor source for this set is a middle-aged man who had been exposed to COVID-19. Both conserved end residues are part of each CDR3. A D gene is named only where the DNA matches it firmly. Size is stated for part of the rows, as once, few or many counts, or as a class when the clone is expanded.

13,TRBV7-9,NA,NA,TRBJ2-1,TGTGCCAGCAGCTTAGTTGGAGGAGGCGAGCAGTTCTTC,CASSLVGGGEQFF
14,TRBV5-1,NA,NA,TRBJ2-2,TGCGCCAGCAGCCAACCGCGGGGCACCGGGGAGCTGTTTTTT,CASSQPRGTGELFF
15,TRBV5-1,NA,TRBD1,TRBJ2-7,TGCGCCAGCAGCTTACTCCAGGGGGCTCTCCACGAGCAGTACTTC,CASSLLQGALHEQYF
13,TRBV30,once,NA,TRBJ2-2,TGTGCCTGGAGACCTAGCCGGGTCGGGGAGCTGTTTTTT,CAWRPSRVGELFF
15,TRBV5-5,NA,NA,TRBJ1-5,TGTGCCAGCAGCTGGGGAGCTATGAGCAATCAGCCCCAGCATTTT,CASSWGAMSNQPQHF
14,TRBV30,NA,TRBD1,TRBJ2-3,TGTGCCTGGACCTTGGGACAGCCGACAGATACGCAGTATTTT,CAWTLGQPTDTQYF
15,TRBV9,NA,TRBD1,TRBJ1-5,TGTGCCAGCAGCGCAGAGACAGGGACCAATCAGCCCCAGCATTTT,CASSAETGTNQPQHF
14,TRBV18,NA,TRBD1,TRBJ1-1,TGTGCCAGCTCCCCGGGACAGGTGAACACTGAAGCTTTCTTT,CASSPGQVNTEAFF
13,TRBV15,once,NA,TRBJ1-1,TGTGCCACCAGCAGCGGGGTGGGGACTGAAGCTTTCTTT,CATSSGVGTEAFF
18,TRBV24-1,NA,TRBD2,TRBJ2-3,TGTGCCACCAGTGATGCGGGAGGGCCGTGGATCGGCACAGATACGCAGTATTTT,CATSDAGGPWIGTDTQYF
15,TRBV3-1/TRBV3-2,NA,NA,TRBJ2-7,TGTGCCAGCAGCCCGGGGGTTGGGAGGAGCTACGAGCAGTACTTC,CASSPGVGRSYEQYF
15,TRBV3-1/TRBV3-2,NA,NA,TRBJ2-7,TGTGCCAGCAGCCAAGATGGTTACCGCGCGTACGAGCAGTACTTC,CASSQDGYRAYEQYF
14,TRBV5-8,few,NA,TRBJ2-7,TGTGCCAGCGCCGGGACTTTCAGCCCCTACGAGCAGTACTTC,CASAGTFSPYEQYF
18,TRBV9,once,TRBD2,TRBJ2-5,TGTGCCAGCAGCGTAGACCCCCCCGGGACTAGCGGCGGGGAGACCCAGTACTTC,CASSVDPPGTSGGETQYF
13,TRBV19,NA,NA,TRBJ1-2,TGTGCCACCAACCGGGATCAGGTGGCGGGCTACACCTTC,CATNRDQVAGYTF
13,TRBV6-6,NA,TRBD2,TRBJ2-7,TGTGCCAGCAGTAAGGGACTATTCTACGAGCAGTACTTC,CASSKGLFYEQYF
15,TRBV2,NA,TRBD1,TRBJ2-5,TGTGCCAGCAGTGTAATGGGACAGGGGCAAGAGACCCAGTACTTC,CASSVMGQGQETQYF
13,TRBV7-8,once,NA,TRBJ1-3,TGTGCCAGCAGCTCGGGACTAGGAAACACCATATATTTT,CASSSGLGNTIYF
18,TRBV9,NA,NA,TRBJ2-3,TGTGCCAGCAGCGTAGGACTAAACCTGTTAACTAGCACAGATACGCAGTATTTT,CASSVGLNLLTSTDTQYF
16,TRBV27,NA,TRBD1,TRBJ2-3,TGTGCCAGCAGTCCCAACAGGGGGCCAAACACAGATACGCAGTATTTT,CASSPNRGPNTDTQYF
14,TRBV6-5,NA,NA,TRBJ1-4,TGTGCCACACAAGAGACGACAGGATACGAAAAACTGTTTTTT,CATQETTGYEKLFF
17,TRBV27,NA,TRBD1,TRBJ1-2,TGTGCCAGCAGTTTATTCGGGACAGGGAGAAGTGGTTTCGGCTACACCTTC,CASSLFGTGRSGFGYTF
14,TRBV5-1,many,NA,TRBJ2-7,TGCGCCAGCAGCTTGGGGGCCGCATCGGACGAGCAGTACTTC,CASSLGAASDEQYF
13,TRBV6-5,few,NA,TRBJ1-5,TGTGCCAGCAGGTCACAGACCAATCAGCCCCAGCATTTT,CASRSQTNQPQHF
15,TRBV9,NA,TRBD1,TRBJ2-3,TGTGCCAGCAGCTTCGGACAGGGGATCACAGATACGCAGTATTTT,CASSFGQGITDTQYF
11,TRBV3-1/TRBV3-2,NA,NA,TRBJ2-1,TGTGCCAGCAGCCTGCTCGCGGTACAGTTCTTC,CASSLLAVQFF
13,TRBV6-5,NA,NA,TRBJ2-7,TGTGCCAGCAGCTCACCAGGGTCCTACGAGCAGTACTTC,CASSSPGSYEQYF
12,TRBV29-1,NA,NA,TRBJ2-7,TGCAGCGTTGAGGTGCTAGCCACCGAGCAGTACTTC,CSVEVLATEQYF
14,TRBV7-9,few,NA,TRBJ2-7,TGTGCCAGCAGCTTCCCTGACAGATACTACGAGCAGTACTTC,CASSFPDRYYEQYF
15,TRBV5-1,NA,TRBD1,TRBJ2-1,TGCGCCAGCAGCTTTGGGACAGGGGGCTCGAATGAGCAGTTCTTC,CASSFGTGGSNEQFF
14,TRBV11-2,NA,TRBD1,TRBJ2-5,TGTGCCAGCAGGGGGGACAGGGAGCCCGAGACCCAGTACTTC,CASRGDREPETQYF
11,TRBV20-1,NA,NA,TRBJ1-1,TGCAGTGCTAGACTTGCAGTTGAAGCTTTCTTT,CSARLAVEAFF
16,TRBV3-1/TRBV3-2,NA,NA,TRBJ1-1,TGTGCCAGCAGCCAAGGTGGTGGGGGCGGCTCAGCTGAAGCTTTCTTT,CASSQGGGGGSAEAFF
15,TRBV5-8,few,TRBD1,TRBJ1-4,TGTGCCAGCAGCCGTACAGGGGCGAAAAATGAAAAACTGTTTTTT,CASSRTGAKNEKLFF
15,TRBV2,NA,NA,TRBJ2-3,TGTGCCAGCAGTGTCCGGGAATTGGGCACAGATACGCAGTATTTT,CASSVRELGTDTQYF
14,TRBV7-9,many,NA,TRBJ1-3,TGTGCCAGCAGCTTTCCAGGGGCAGGAAACACCATATATTTT,CASSFPGAGNTIYF
16,TRBV7-3,NA,TRBD2,TRBJ2-3,TGTGCCAGCAGCTTAAAGGTTTGGGGAGCGGGAGGGACGCAGTATTTT,CASSLKVWGAGGTQYF
14,TRBV14,NA,TRBD1,TRBJ1-1,TGTGCCAGCGGCGGGACAGGGTGGGACACTGAAGCTTTCTTT,CASGGTGWDTEAFF
16,TRBV19,NA,NA,TRBJ2-6,TGTGCCAGTAGTAAATGGGACACCTCTGGGGCCAACGTCCTGACTTTC,CASSKWDTSGANVLTF
15,TRBV2,NA,TRBD1,TRBJ1-5,TGTGCCAGCACCCGGACAGGGGGAAGTTTTCAGCCCCAGCATTTT,CASTRTGGSFQPQHF